Listed here is a single TCR beta chain. Sequencing was performed with immunoSEQ multiplex PCR; in TCRdb, only in-frame clones are kept and a portion is missing. This sample has approximately 45,000 clones, with 80% to 85% found just once. This sample was taken from a study of PD-L1 blockade in urothelial cancer. Study-level background: Blood-derived samples held a median around 130,000 T cells.

Noted time point: pretreatment peripheral blood. V was shortened by 4 bases and J by 5 bases, with 8 bases between the two germline ends. Germline CDR1 reads SQVTM; CDR2 reads ANQGSEA. The CDR3 loop spans 11 amino acids. The material was PBMCs, obtained around atezolizumab (anti-PD-L1) treatment. The chain has TRBV29-1 and TRBJ1-1; D unclear. The clonotype was recovered from a man aged 50 to 60 with urothelial cancer. CDR3 bases: TGCAGCGTTGGGTGGAGAACTGAAGCTTTCTTT. This sequence encodes CSVGWRTEAFF.